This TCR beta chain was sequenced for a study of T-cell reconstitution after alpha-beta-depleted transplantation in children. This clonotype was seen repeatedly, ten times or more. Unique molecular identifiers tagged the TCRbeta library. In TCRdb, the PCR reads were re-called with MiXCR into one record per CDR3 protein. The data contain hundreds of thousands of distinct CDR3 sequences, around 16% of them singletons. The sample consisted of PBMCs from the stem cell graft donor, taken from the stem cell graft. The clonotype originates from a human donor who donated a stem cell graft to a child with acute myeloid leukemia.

DNA of the CDR3: TGCAGTGCCCCCCCGCAGGCGGGGTACCAAGAGACCCAGTACTTC. This gives the protein CSAPPQAGYQETQYF. The gene calls are TRBV20-1 and TRBJ2-5; tentatively, D is TRBD2 (6 bases). The germline V gene has CDR1 DFQATT and CDR2 SNEGSKA (reference sequence). CDR3 length: 15 amino acids. V lost 6 bases, J lost 0 bases, and 17 bases lay in between.